The 18 T cell receptor beta chains below all came from one sample that was sequenced in a study of T cells after yellow fever vaccination. TCRdb passed the 5' RACE reads through MiXCR, listing each CDR3 protein once. The data show around 320,000 distinct CDR3 sequences, with around 11% seen just once and 3% to 3.5% held by the top ten. Here the sequenced sample was CD4+ T cells sorted from PBMCs, taken 45 days after the yellow fever booster vaccination. The origin of the receptors is a man younger than 35 who received the YFV17D yellow fever vaccine.

This clonotype was detected a few times. The chain joins TRBV5-4 to TRBJ2-5, with 13 positions matching TRBD2. V dropped 3 bases and J dropped 5; count of bases not matched to a gene: 16. Germline V lookup: CDR1 SGHNT, CDR2 YYREEE (reference sequence). This CDR3 contains 19 residues. The CDR3 region is CASSSGTSGDGGRVETQYF. The CDR3 DNA is TGTGCCAGCAGCTCCGGGACTAGCGGGGATGGTGGCCGGGTGGAGACCCAGTACTTC. Variable domain in full (rest from reference TRBV5-4 and TRBJ2-5): ETGVTQSPTHLIKTRGQQVTLRCSSQSGHNTVSWYQQALGQGPQFIFQYYREEENGRGNFPPRFSGLQFPNYSSELNVNALELDDSALYLCASSSGTSGDGGRVETQYFGPGTRLLVL.

This clonotype was seen ten or more times. V usage is TRBV2 and J usage is TRBJ2-3; D gene uncertain. V was shortened by 6 bases and J by 2 bases, with 3 bases between the two germline ends. CDR1 is SNHLY and CDR2 is FYNNEI in the germline V gene. The CDR3 is 11 residues long. The CDR3 sequence: CASRSTDTQYF. In DNA form, the CDR3 reads TGTGCCAGCAGGTCCACAGATACGCAGTATTTT.

The table lists this clonotype with many counts. The CDR3 is CASSTSGGAGTQYF. The CDR3 nucleotides are TGTGCCAGCAGCACTAGCGGGGGGGCGGGGACCCAGTACTTC. This rearrangement joins TRBV11-2 to TRBJ2-5; 13 bases align to TRBD2. V lost 5 bases and J lost 7; bases outside the gene matches: 4. CDR3 length: 14 amino acids. The germline CDR1 and CDR2 sequences are SGHAT and FQNNGV.

The chain combines TRBV18 with TRBJ2-7; TRBD1 matches at 9 bases. Trimming removed 6 bases from V and 4 bases from J; junction bases left unmatched: 7. The CDR3 covers 14 residues. Germline V lookup: CDR1 KGHSH, CDR2 LQKENI. CDR3 sequence (DNA): TGTGCCAGCTCCCCCCTGACAGGGGGGTACGAGCAGTACTTC. Translated: CASSPLTGGYEQYF.

V and J are TRBV12-3 or TRBV12-4 and TRBJ1-1; TRBD1 might be the D (6 bases). Trimming pared 6 bases from V and 0 bases from J, leaving 14 bases between. The CDR3 loop spans 15 amino acids. The CDR3 nucleotides read TGTGCCAGCAGAAATTACAGGGATCTGAACACTGAAGCTTTCTTT. Translated, it gives CASRNYRDLNTEAFF.

This clonotype was picked up a small number of times. The V call is TRBV10-2, the J call TRBJ2-7; 9 bases line up with TRBD1. V lost 4 bases to trimming and J lost 2 bases; unmatched junction nucleotides: 9. The CDR3 is 16 amino acids. The germline gives CDR1 WSHSY, CDR2 SAAADI. CDR3 nucleotide sequence: TGCGCCAGCAGTGGGGGAGGGACAGGGAAACCCTACGAGCAGTACTTC. Translated, it gives CASSGGGTGKPYEQYF.

The J gene is TRBJ2-1, the V gene TRBV10-3; 7 bases line up with TRBD1. Germline-derived CDR1 and CDR2 are ENHRY and SYGVKD. This CDR3 is built from 15 residues. The J segment lost 0 bases and the V segment lost 6 bases, leaving 5 bases of the junction unmatched. CDR3 nucleotide sequence: TGTGCCATCAGGATGACAGGGAGCTCCTACAATGAGCAGTTCTTC. This sequence encodes CAIRMTGSSYNEQFF.

A few counts support this clonotype. This chain uses TRBV10-3 with TRBJ1-1, with no clear D. This CDR3 spans 14 amino acids. Deletions cut 0 bases from V and 4 bases from J, with 9 bases between. Germline CDR1 reads ENHRY; CDR2 reads SYGVKD. In DNA form, the CDR3 reads TGTGCCATCAGTGAGTCGAAGGGCAGCACTGAAGCTTTCTTT. Translation: CAISESKGSTEAFF.

J is TRBJ1-2 and V is TRBV20-1; 8 nucleotides match TRBD1. From germline, CDR1 is DFQATT and CDR2 SNEGSKA (reference sequence). The trim removed 2 bases at V and 1 base at J, leaving 6 bases unmatched. The CDR3 sequence is 15 residues long. The DNA of the CDR3 is TGCAGTGCTAGACCAGGGACAGGTGTTAACTATGGCTACACCTTC. Its translation is CSARPGTGVNYGYTF.

This clonotype was counted at least ten times. The chain is built from TRBV5-6 and TRBJ1-4, with unresolved D. Between the trimmed V and J ends, which lost 1 base and 0 bases, there was a span of 10 bases. The CDR3 runs to 16 residues. Germline V gene sequence: CDR1 SGHDT, CDR2 YYEEEE. The CDR3 bases are TGTGCCAGCAGCTTGTTGCAGCTATCAACTAATGAAAAACTGTTTTTT. Translated: CASSLLQLSTNEKLFF.

This clonotype was observed a few times. The rearrangement joins TRBV12-5 to TRBJ2-3; D perhaps matches TRBD2 (7 bases). The CDR3 has 16 residues. The V and J ends lost 9 bases and 4 bases respectively, with 23 bases between them. The germline V gene encodes CDR1 LGHNT and CDR2 FRNRAP. CDR3 sequence (DNA): TGTGCTAGCCACATGGGGGGGCCCCCGTCAGCAGATACGCAGTATTTT. Translated, it gives CASHMGGPPSADTQYF.

A few counts support this clonotype. This chain links TRBV29-1 with TRBJ1-5; possibly TRBD1 for D (5 bases). CDR3 length equals 16 residues. Germline V gives CDR1 SQVTM, CDR2 ANQGSEA. Trimming pared 2 bases from V and 0 bases from J, leaving 14 bases between. This chain's CDR3 is CSVERARQYSNQPQHF. CDR3 in DNA: TGCAGCGTTGAAAGGGCGAGACAGTATAGCAATCAGCCCCAGCATTTT.

This clonotype turned up a few times. The V call is TRBV5-4, the J call TRBJ2-3, with D unclear. CDR3 length: 11 amino acids. CDR1 is SGHNT, CDR2 YYREEE, per germline (reference sequence). V dropped 9 bases and J dropped 4 bases, with 9 bases sitting between them. The CDR3 region is CATGGADTQYF. The CDR3 DNA reads as TGTGCCACCGGTGGAGCAGATACGCAGTATTTT. Full variable domain (outside the CDR3, taken from reference TRBV5-4 and TRBJ2-3): ETGVTQSPTHLIKTRGQQVTLRCSSQSGHNTVSWYQQALGQGPQFIFQYYREEENGRGNFPPRFSGLQFPNYSSELNVNALELDDSALYLCATGGADTQYFGPGTRLTVL.

This clonotype has a count of ten or more. The V gene is TRBV18, the J gene TRBJ1-1, with unresolved D. This CDR3 contains 13 residues. Trimming removed 8 bases at V and 1 base at J, with 11 bases between. Germline lookup yields CDR1 KGHSH and CDR2 LQKENI. The CDR3 nucleotides are TGTGCCAGCAGCCCACAAGAGAACACTGAAGCTTTCTTT. Translating it yields CASSPQENTEAFF.

This chain joins TRBV20-1 and TRBJ2-1; D gene uncertain. Germline values: CDR1 DFQATT, CDR2 SNEGSKA (reference sequence). This CDR3 contains 12 residues. V was clipped by 5 bases and J by 6 bases, with 11 bases between them. CDR3 DNA sequence: TGCAGTGCTCGACTGCCCCCCAATGAGCAGTTCTTC. The encoded protein is CSARLPPNEQFF.

This clonotype was observed a handful of times. The chain joins TRBV10-1 to TRBJ2-1, with D unresolved. With 4 bases removed from V and 7 bases from J, the gap between germline ends came to 8 bases. CDR1 and CDR2 from the germline V gene are WNHNN and SYGVQD (reference sequence). CDR3 length equals 12 residues. This chain's CDR3 is CASSAQYNEQFF. CDR3 DNA sequence: TGCGCCAGCAGTGCCCAGTATAATGAGCAGTTCTTC.

This chain uses TRBV18 with TRBJ2-7; D is perhaps TRBD1 (6 bases). The germline V gene encodes CDR1 KGHSH and CDR2 LQKENI. There are 14 residues in the CDR3. Trimming stripped 3 bases from V and 0 bases from J, with 9 bases between. The CDR3: CASSPPTGSYEQYF. Here the CDR3 DNA reads TGTGCCAGCTCACCGCCGACAGGCTCCTACGAGCAGTACTTC. Full variable domain (rest looked up from reference TRBV18 and TRBJ2-7): NAGVMQNPRHLVRRRGQEARLRCSPMKGHSHVYWYRQLPEEGLKFMVYLQKENIIDESGMPKERFSAEFPKEGPSILRIQQVVRGDSAAYFCASSPPTGSYEQYFGPGTRLTVT.

The table lists this clonotype with a few counts. The chain recombines TRBV2 with TRBJ2-5; TRBD1 agrees at 7 bases. The CDR3 consists of 16 residues. Trimming at V came to 0 bases and at J to 5 bases, leaving 9 bases not matched to a gene. Germline-derived CDR1 and CDR2 are SNHLY and FYNNEI. The CDR3 is CASSEALTGTLETQYF. DNA of the CDR3: TGTGCCAGCAGTGAAGCCTTGACAGGGACCTTGGAGACCCAGTACTTC.